Listed here is a single T cell receptor (beta chain). No cognate antigen has been identified for it. No base-level quality is on record; no much larger clone is a single base apart. Here V drops 7 bases and J drops 1 base, and the junction holds 6 bases not matched to any gene. The cysteine opens and the phenylalanine closes a CDR3 of 14 amino acids. Solely the CDR3 DNA is kept, with 42 bases framed from the first base. The germline V gene (reference sequence) specifies SGHNT as CDR1 and YYREEE as CDR2. Sequencing was carried out with an Illumina HiSeq 1500. TCRdb itself trimmed the public reads at Q25 with fastp, ran MiXCR and retained productive beta chains. When rows share a CDR3 protein, they turn into one entry using the most common DNA and genes. The sample contains roughly 300,000 distinct CDR3 sequences, over 20% of them found a single time. About 15% of the sample is taken by the ten largest.

The sample is drawn from a study of T cell repertoires in cytomegalovirus infection (dated by TCRdb to between 2018 and 2020). A note on the overall study: Donor HLA type was relevant to the analysis, because carriage of CMV infection together with the matching HLA type was indicated by public TCR beta signatures. General conclusions and limits of the study: In the ex vivo response, HLA-C-restricted CMV-specific TCR beta clonotypes were dominant, and in two of eight donors the single most frequent clonotype came from this HLA-C-restricted group. Carriers of CMV infection plus the relevant HLA type were discriminated by the cumulative frequency of public TCR beta family members in the study cohort and in an independent approximately 340-donor cohort.

The origin of this receptor is a human donor in good health (CMV status not recorded). Some clones in this sample may be carry-over from other donors' samples. The specimen sequenced was PBMCs. The chain links TRBV5-4 with TRBJ2-5; the junction holds 8 bases that match TRBD2. The nucleotides read TGTGCCAGCTCCGGTAGCGGGGTCCAAGAGACCCAGTACTTC. It specifies CASSGSGVQETQYF.